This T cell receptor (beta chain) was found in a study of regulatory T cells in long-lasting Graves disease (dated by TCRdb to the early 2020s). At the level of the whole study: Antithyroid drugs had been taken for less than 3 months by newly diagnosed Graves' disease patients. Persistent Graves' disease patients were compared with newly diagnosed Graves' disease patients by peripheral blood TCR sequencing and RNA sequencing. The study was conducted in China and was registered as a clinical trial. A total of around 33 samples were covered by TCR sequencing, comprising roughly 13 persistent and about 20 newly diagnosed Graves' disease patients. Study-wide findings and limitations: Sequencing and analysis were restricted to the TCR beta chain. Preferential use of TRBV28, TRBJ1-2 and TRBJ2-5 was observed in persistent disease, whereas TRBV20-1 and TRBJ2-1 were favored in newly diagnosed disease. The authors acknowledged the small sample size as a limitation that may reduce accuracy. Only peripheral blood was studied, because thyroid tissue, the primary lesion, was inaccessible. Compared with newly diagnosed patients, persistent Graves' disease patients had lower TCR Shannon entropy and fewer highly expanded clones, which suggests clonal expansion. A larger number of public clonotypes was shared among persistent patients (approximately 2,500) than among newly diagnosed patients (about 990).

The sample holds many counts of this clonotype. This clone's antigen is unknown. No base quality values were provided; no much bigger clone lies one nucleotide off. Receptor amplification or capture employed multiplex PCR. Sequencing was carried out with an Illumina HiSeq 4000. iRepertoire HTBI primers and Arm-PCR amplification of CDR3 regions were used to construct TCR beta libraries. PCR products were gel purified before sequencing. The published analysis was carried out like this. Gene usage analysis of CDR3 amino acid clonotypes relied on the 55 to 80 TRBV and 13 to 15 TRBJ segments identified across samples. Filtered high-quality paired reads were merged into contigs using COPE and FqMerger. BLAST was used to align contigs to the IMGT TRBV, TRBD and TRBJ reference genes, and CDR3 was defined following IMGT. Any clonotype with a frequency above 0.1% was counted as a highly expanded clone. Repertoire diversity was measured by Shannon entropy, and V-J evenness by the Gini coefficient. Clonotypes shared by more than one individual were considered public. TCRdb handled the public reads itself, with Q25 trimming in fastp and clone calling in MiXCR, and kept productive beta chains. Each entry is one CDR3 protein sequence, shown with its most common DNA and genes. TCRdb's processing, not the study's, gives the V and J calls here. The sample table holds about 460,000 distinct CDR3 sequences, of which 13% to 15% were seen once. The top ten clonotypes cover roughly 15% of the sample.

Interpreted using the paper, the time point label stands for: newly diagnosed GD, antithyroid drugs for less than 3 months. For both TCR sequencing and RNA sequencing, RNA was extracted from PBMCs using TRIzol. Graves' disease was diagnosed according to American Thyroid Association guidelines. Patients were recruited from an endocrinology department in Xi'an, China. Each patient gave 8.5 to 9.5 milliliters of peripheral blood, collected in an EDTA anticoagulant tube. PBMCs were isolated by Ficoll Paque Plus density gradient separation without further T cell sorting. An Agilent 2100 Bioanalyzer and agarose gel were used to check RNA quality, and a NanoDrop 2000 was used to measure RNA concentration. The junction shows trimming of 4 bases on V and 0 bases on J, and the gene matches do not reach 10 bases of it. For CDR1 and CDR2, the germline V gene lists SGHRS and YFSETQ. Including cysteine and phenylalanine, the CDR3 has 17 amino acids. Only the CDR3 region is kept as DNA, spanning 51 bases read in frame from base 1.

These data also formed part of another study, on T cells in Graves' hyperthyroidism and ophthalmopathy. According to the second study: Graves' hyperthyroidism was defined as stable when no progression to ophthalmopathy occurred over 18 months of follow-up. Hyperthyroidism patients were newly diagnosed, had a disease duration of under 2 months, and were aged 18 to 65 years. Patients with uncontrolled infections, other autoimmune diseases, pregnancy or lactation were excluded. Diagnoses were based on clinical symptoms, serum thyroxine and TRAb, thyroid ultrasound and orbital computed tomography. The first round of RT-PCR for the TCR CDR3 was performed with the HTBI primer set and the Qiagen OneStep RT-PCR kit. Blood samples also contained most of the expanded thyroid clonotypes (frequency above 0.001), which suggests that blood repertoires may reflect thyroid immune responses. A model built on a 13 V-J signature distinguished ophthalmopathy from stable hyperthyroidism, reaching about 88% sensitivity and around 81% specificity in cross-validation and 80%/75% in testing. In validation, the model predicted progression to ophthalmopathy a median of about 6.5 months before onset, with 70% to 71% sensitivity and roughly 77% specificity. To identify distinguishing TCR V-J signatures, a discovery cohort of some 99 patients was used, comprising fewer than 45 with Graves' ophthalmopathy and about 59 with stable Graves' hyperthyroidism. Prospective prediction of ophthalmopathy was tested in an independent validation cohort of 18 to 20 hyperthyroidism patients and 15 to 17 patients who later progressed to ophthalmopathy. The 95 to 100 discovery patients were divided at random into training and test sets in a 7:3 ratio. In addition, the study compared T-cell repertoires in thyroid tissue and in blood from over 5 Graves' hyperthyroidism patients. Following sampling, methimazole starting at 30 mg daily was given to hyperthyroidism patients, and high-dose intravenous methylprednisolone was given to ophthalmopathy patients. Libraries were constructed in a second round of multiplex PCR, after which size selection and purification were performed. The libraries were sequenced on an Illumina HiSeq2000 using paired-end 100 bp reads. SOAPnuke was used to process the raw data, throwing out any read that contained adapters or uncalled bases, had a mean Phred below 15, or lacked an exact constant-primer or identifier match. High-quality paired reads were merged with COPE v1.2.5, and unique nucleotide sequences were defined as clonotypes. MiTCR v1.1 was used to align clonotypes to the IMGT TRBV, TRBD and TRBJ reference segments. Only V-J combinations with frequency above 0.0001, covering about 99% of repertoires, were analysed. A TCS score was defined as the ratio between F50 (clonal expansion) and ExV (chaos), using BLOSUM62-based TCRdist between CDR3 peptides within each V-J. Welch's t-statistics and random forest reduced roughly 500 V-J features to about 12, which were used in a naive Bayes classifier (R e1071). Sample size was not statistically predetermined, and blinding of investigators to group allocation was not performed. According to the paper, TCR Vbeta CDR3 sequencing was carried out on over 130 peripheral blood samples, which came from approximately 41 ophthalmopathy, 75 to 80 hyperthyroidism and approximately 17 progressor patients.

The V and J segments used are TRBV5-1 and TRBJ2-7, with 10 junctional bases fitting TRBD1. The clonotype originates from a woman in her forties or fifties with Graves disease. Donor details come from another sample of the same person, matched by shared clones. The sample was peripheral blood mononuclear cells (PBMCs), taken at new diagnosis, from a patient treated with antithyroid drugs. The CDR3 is CASSHTVTGGDSYEQYF. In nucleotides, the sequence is TGCGCCAGCAGCCACACAGTGACAGGGGGCGACTCCTACGAGCAGTACTTC. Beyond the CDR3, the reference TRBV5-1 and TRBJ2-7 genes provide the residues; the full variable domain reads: KAGVTQTPRYLIKTRGQQVTLSCSPISGHRSVSWYQQTPGQGLQFLFEYFSETQRNKGNFPGRFSGRQFSNSRSEMNVSTLELGDSALYLCASSHTVTGGDSYEQYFGPGTRLTVT.